A single sample is the source of the 5 T cell receptor beta chains below, sequenced in a study of T cell changes during pregnancy in multiple sclerosis. Generated by immunoSEQ multiplex PCR, the TCRdb table keeps only in-frame clones and is missing some. The data hold about 42,000 clones, with about 91% observed a single time. Specimen: CD4+ T cells from peripheral blood mononuclear cells, collected after pregnancy. These receptors originate from a female donor in good health, enrolled as a control in a pregnancy study.

This chain joins TRBV6-1 and TRBJ1-5; perhaps TRBD1 as D (6 bases). This CDR3 contains 13 residues. Trimming shortened V by 8 bases and J by 5 bases, and 13 bases separated the two germline ends. Germline V CDR1 and CDR2: MNHNS, SASEGT. The CDR3 bases are TGTGCCAGCTTGAGGGCAGGGGATCAGCCCCAGCATTTT. Translated: CASLRAGDQPQHF.

The gene calls are TRBV5-8 and TRBJ2-7; no clear D gene. The germline V and J ends were trimmed by 1 base and 6 bases, with 5 bases remaining between them. The CDR3 is 11 residues long. In germline, CDR1 is SGHTS, CDR2 YDEGEE. Here the CDR3 reads CASSLPSEQYF. DNA for the CDR3: TGTGCCAGCAGCTTGCCTTCCGAGCAGTACTTC. The variable domain in full, with the rest retrieved from reference TRBV5-8 and TRBJ2-7, is EAGVTQSPTHLIKTRGQQATLRCSPISGHTSVYWYQQALGLGLQFLLWYDEGEERNRGNFPPRFSGRQFPNYSSELNVNALELEDSALYLCASSLPSEQYFGPGTRLTVT.

The rearrangement joins TRBV4-2 to TRBJ1-3; TRBD1 aligns across 10 bases. Trimming at V came to 2 bases and at J to 0 bases, leaving 7 bases not matched to a gene. Germline V gives CDR1 LGHNA, CDR2 YNFKEQ. The CDR3 totals 18 residues. The CDR3 loop reads CASSQPVGQGRSGNTIYF. DNA for the CDR3: TGTGCCAGCAGCCAACCCGTGGGACAGGGGCGCTCTGGAAACACCATATATTTT.

The chain joins TRBV6-6 to TRBJ1-6; 9 bases agree with TRBD1. Losses at the gene ends were 10 bases for V and 0 bases for J; bases not matched to a gene: 4. The CDR3 sequence is 15 residues long. The V gene's germline CDR1 is MNHNY and CDR2 SVGAGI (reference sequence). CDR3 region: CATGQGSSYNSPLHF. CDR3 DNA: TGTGCCACAGGACAGGGGAGCTCCTATAATTCACCCCTCCACTTT.

The chain joins TRBV29-1 to TRBJ2-1; TRBD2 agrees at 13 bases. Germline V gene sequence: CDR1 SQVTM, CDR2 ANQGSEA. The CDR3 contains 14 residues. The ends lost 4 bases at V and 7 bases at J; junction bases unmatched: 4. The CDR3 protein is CSVGTSGGVNEQFF. The CDR3, as DNA: TGCAGCGTTGGTACTAGCGGGGGGGTAAATGAGCAGTTCTTC.